The 8 T cell receptor beta chains below all came from one sample that was sequenced in a study of shared clonotypes between healthy human individuals. Generated by immunoSEQ multiplex PCR, the TCRdb table keeps only in-frame clones and is missing some. The sample comprises some 380,000 clones, around 96% of which are singletons, and approximately 0.3% rests with the top ten. The sequenced sample consisted of memory CD8+ T cells sorted from blood. As for subset: CD45RO+ cells pooled with CCR7-negative TemRA cells. Source of these receptors: a man aged 30 to 45 in good health.

The V and J genes are TRBV25-1 and TRBJ1-1; unclear D gene. This CDR3 has 13 amino acids. V was shortened by 1 base and J by 3 bases, with 6 bases between the two germline ends. From germline, CDR1 is MGHDK and CDR2 SYGVNS. The CDR3 DNA reads as TGTGCCAGCAGTGAATCGGGGTACACTGAAGCTTTCTTT. It specifies CASSESGYTEAFF.

The V gene is TRBV7-2, the J gene TRBJ2-5, with a possible D match to TRBD2 (6 bases). The V end was cut by 5 bases, the J end by 1 base, with 17 bases between. CDR1 and CDR2 (germline): SGHTA, FQGNSA. There are 16 residues in the CDR3. CDR3 sequence: CASSVDSGRSQETQYF. Written as DNA, the CDR3 is TGTGCCAGCAGCGTAGACTCGGGGAGGAGCCAAGAGACCCAGTACTTC.

The chain recombines TRBV27 with TRBJ2-7; weak D call: TRBD2 (7 bases). CDR3 length: 16 residues. With 4 bases removed from V and 3 bases from J, the gap between germline ends came to 19 bases. Germline V lookup: CDR1 MNHEY, CDR2 SMNVEV (reference sequence). CDR3 DNA sequence: TGTGCCAGCAGTTACCTGGGGGGGCAGGGGAGCTACGAGCAGTACTTC. Translation: CASSYLGGQGSYEQYF.

The chain employs TRBV5-6 and TRBJ2-2, with TRBD2 matching over 7 bases. Germline V CDR1 and CDR2: SGHDT, YYEEEE. The ends lost 3 bases at V and 0 bases at J; junction bases unmatched: 11. CDR3 length: 18 residues. The CDR3 coding sequence is TGTGCCAGCAGCTGGATCCCTAGCGGAGGTGCGAACACCGGGGAGCTGTTTTTT. Translated, it gives CASSWIPSGGANTGELFF.

The chain is built from TRBV25-1 and TRBJ2-5; D is possibly TRBD1 (6 bases). This CDR3 spans 14 amino acids. Trimming stripped 4 bases from V and 6 bases from J, with 15 bases between. CDR1 is MGHDK and CDR2 is SYGVNS in the germline V gene. The CDR3 loop is CASSARNRVQTQYF. The DNA of the CDR3 is TGTGCCAGCAGTGCCCGGAACAGGGTCCAGACCCAGTACTTC.

This clone came up a few times. Other DNA sequences within the sample encode an identical CDR3. V gene TRBV11-2 combines with J gene TRBJ2-2; D gene ambiguous. The CDR3 is 12 amino acids. Trimming left V 1 base short and J 5 bases short, with 2 bases between. The germline V gene encodes CDR1 SGHAT and CDR2 FQNNGV. CDR3 residues: CASSLGTGELFF. CDR3 in DNA: TGTGCCAGCAGCTTAGGAACCGGGGAGCTGTTTTTT. The full variable domain, rest sourced from reference TRBV11-2 and TRBJ2-2, is EAGVAQSPRYKIIEKRQSVAFWCNPISGHATLYWYQQILGQGPKLLIQFQNNGVVDDSQLPKDRFSAERLKGVDSTLKIQPAKLEDSAVYLCASSLGTGELFFGEGSRLTVL.

The genes are TRBV5-4 and TRBJ2-7; the D gene is possibly TRBD2 (5 bases). This CDR3 has 15 amino acids. Germline values: CDR1 SGHNT, CDR2 YYREEE (reference sequence). The V gene lost 0 bases and the J gene lost 0 bases, with 10 bases spanning the gap. The CDR3 bases are TGTGCCAGCAGCTTGGCGGGGTCTTCCTCCTACGAGCAGTACTTC. The encoded protein is CASSLAGSSSYEQYF.

The rearrangement joins TRBV7-3 to TRBJ2-3, with D hard to call. Germline CDR1 is SGHTA and CDR2 is FQGTGA. The CDR3 contains 14 residues. Trimming removed 0 bases at V and 1 base at J, with 5 bases between. CDR3 nucleotide sequence: TGTGCCAGCAGCTTAACGCAGGGCACAGATACGCAGTATTTT. Residues: CASSLTQGTDTQYF.